These 28 T cell receptor beta chains came from one sample sequenced in a study of shared clonotypes between healthy human individuals. This table comes from immunoSEQ multiplex PCR, and its TCRdb copy is limited to in-frame clones, with some not included. Counted here are just over 95,000 clones, around two thirds occurring once; the ten biggest clones make up about 45%. The sequencing sample was made of memory CD8+ T cells sorted from blood. As for subset: CD45RO+ cells pooled with CCR7-negative TemRA cells. Receptors originate from a man aged 30 to 39 in good health.

This chain's CDR3 is CASSPLTSGLYNEQFF. The DNA of the CDR3 is TGTGCCAGCAGCCCCCTAACTAGCGGGCTCTACAATGAGCAGTTCTTC. The gene calls are TRBV14 and TRBJ2-1; 9 nucleotides match TRBD2. This CDR3 region has 16 residues. CDR1 SGHDN and CDR2 FVKESK come from the germline V gene. Trimming at V came to 4 bases and at J to 3 bases, leaving 7 bases not matched to a gene.

This chain links TRBV18 with TRBJ1-2; no reliable D call. The germline CDR1 and CDR2 sequences are KGHSH and LQKENI. There are 16 residues in the CDR3. V lost 0 bases and J lost 5, with 16 bases in between. For the CDR3, the DNA is TGTGCCAGCTCACCACCTAGAGGCGGATGGGCATATGGCTACACCTTC. This translates into CASSPPRGGWAYGYTF.

This rearrangement joins TRBV11-2 to TRBJ2-5; D gene uncertain. This CDR3 contains 13 residues. Germline V gene data show CDR1 as SGHAT and CDR2 as FQNNGV. V was cut by 4 bases and J by 4 bases, with 10 bases left in between. In DNA form, the CDR3 reads TGTGCCAGCAGCTGGACCCCAGCAGAGACCCAGTACTTC. As protein: CASSWTPAETQYF.

The gene calls are TRBV27 and TRBJ2-7; 14 positions match TRBD2. The CDR3 has 15 amino acids. The germline CDR1 and CDR2 sequences are MNHEY and SMNVEV (reference sequence). After removal of 5 bases from V and 3 bases from J, the junction contained 3 bases not matched to a gene. CDR3 DNA sequence: TGTGCCAGCAGTAGAGGGACTAGCGGGAGCTACGAGCAGTACTTC. It encodes CASSRGTSGSYEQYF.

V and J are TRBV1 and TRBJ2-1; TRBD2 was called by the table and not checked on the DNA. TRBV1 corresponds to a pseudogene. The CDR3 covers 12 residues. The CDR3 loop is CTSSQCCGEQFF. The CDR3, as DNA: TGCACCAGCAGCCAATGTTGCGGTGAGCAGTTCTTC.

The rearrangement joins TRBV10-2 to TRBJ2-5; D may be TRBD2 (6 bases). Germline CDR1 reads WSHSY; CDR2 reads SAAADI. This CDR3 has 12 amino acids. Trimming stripped 6 bases from V and 4 bases from J, with 9 bases between. Here the CDR3 DNA reads TGCGCCAGCAGGGGGCGGGGAGAGACCCAGTACTTC. Its translation is CASRGRGETQYF.

This clone was counted ten times or more. The chain links TRBV12-5 to TRBJ2-3; maybe TRBD2 (6 bases). Germline assignment: CDR1 LGHNT and CDR2 FRNRAP. The V gene lost 8 bases and the J gene lost 0 bases, with 27 bases spanning the gap. This CDR3 has 19 residues. The CDR3 coding sequence is TGTGCTAGTATCGTCCCAGGGAGGTGGGGGTTGTACAGCACAGATACGCAGTATTTT. This codes for CASIVPGRWGLYSTDTQYF.

This rearrangement joins TRBV28 to TRBJ1-3; 8 bases are shared with TRBD1. J gave up 4 bases and V 6 bases, and 8 bases lay outside the gene matches. The germline CDR1 and CDR2 sequences are MDHEN and SYDVKM. The CDR3 runs to 15 residues. Written as DNA, the CDR3 is TGTGCCAGCAGCCCACGGGACAGGAGGGGAAACACCATATATTTT. It yields the protein CASSPRDRRGNTIYF.

This clone was counted a few times. The chain employs TRBV28 and TRBJ1-1; no clear D gene. The CDR3 is 14 residues long. Deletions cut 2 bases from V and 3 bases from J, with 10 bases between. Germline assignment: CDR1 MDHEN and CDR2 SYDVKM. The CDR3 loop is CASSLKAKDTEAFF. The CDR3, as DNA: TGTGCCAGCAGTTTAAAAGCCAAAGACACTGAAGCTTTCTTT.

V usage is TRBV27 and J usage is TRBJ1-1, with a possible D match to TRBD1 (6 bases). The germline V gene has CDR1 MNHEY and CDR2 SMNVEV (reference sequence). V was pared by 6 bases and J by 1 base, with 15 bases between. CDR3 length equals 15 residues. CDR3 in DNA: TGTGCCAGCAGGCCATTGGGGGCCGCGAACACTGAAGCTTTCTTT. This gives the protein CASRPLGAANTEAFF.

This clone was picked up a small number of times. CDR3 loop: CASSEVTGDSQPQHF. For the CDR3, the DNA is TGTGCCAGCAGTGAAGTCACAGGGGACAGTCAGCCCCAGCATTTT. This sequence joins TRBV6-1 and TRBJ1-5; 7 bases are shared with TRBD1. V shed 1 base and J 6 bases; nucleotides not matched to a gene: 6. In germline, CDR1 is MNHNS, CDR2 SASEGT. The CDR3 length is 15 residues.

The chain carries TRBV2 and TRBJ2-1, with D possibly being TRBD1 (6 bases). V was shortened by 2 bases and J by 5 bases, with 13 bases between the two germline ends. This CDR3 comprises 15 residues. Germline loops: CDR1 SNHLY, CDR2 FYNNEI. In DNA form, the CDR3 reads TGTGCCAGCAGTGAAATCAGGGGCCAGCACAATGAGCAGTTCTTC. It codes for CASSEIRGQHNEQFF.

The rearrangement uses TRBV11-3 and TRBJ2-1; D might be TRBD1 or TRBD2, each matching 5 bases. V lost 4 bases to trimming and J lost 9 bases, with 22 bases between them. Germline CDR1 and CDR2: SGHNT and YENEEA. The CDR3 covers 16 residues. CDR3 in DNA: TGTGCCAGCAGCTACGGCACCGGGACCCCATTAGGTGAGCAGTTCTTC. Its translation: CASSYGTGTPLGEQFF.

The chain combines TRBV5-1 with TRBJ2-7; D perhaps matches TRBD1 (5 bases). Germline CDR1 SGHRS, CDR2 YFSETQ. The CDR3 runs 15 residues. V was trimmed by 7 bases and J by 3 bases, leaving 20 bases between them. The chain's CDR3 is CASRGREIGRYEQYF. The CDR3 bases are TGCGCCAGCCGAGGCAGGGAAATAGGTCGCTACGAGCAGTACTTC.

By its share, this clone is medium-sized (0.01 to 0.1%). This rearrangement joins TRBV7-9 to TRBJ1-2; TRBD1 agrees at 10 bases. Germline V CDR1 and CDR2: SEHNR, FQNEAQ (reference sequence). The junction had 9 bases not matched to a gene; V was cut back by 3 bases and J by 5 bases. The CDR3 contains 16 residues. The CDR3 bases are TGTGCCAGCAGCTTTTCGGGACAGGGGATTGTTTATGGCTACACCTTC. The encoded protein is CASSFSGQGIVYGYTF.

The chain combines TRBV28 with TRBJ2-7, with D hard to call. Trimming took 3 bases from V and 0 from J, leaving 15 bases between them. Germline V lookup: CDR1 MDHEN, CDR2 SYDVKM. The CDR3 covers 16 residues. The CDR3 loop is CASSFTAGESSYEQYF. The CDR3, as DNA: TGTGCCAGCAGTTTCACGGCAGGCGAAAGCTCCTACGAGCAGTACTTC.

The chain is built from TRBV7-2 and TRBJ2-1; a weak D match, TRBD2 (6 bases). The V gene's germline CDR1 is SGHTA and CDR2 FQGNSA. This CDR3 region has 19 residues. V dropped 3 bases and J dropped 2 bases, with 23 bases sitting between them. The CDR3 region is CASSLGLGGAGRTYNEQFF. CDR3 bases: TGTGCCAGCAGCTTGGGGTTAGGAGGGGCGGGGAGAACCTACAATGAGCAGTTCTTC.

This chain connects TRBV15 to TRBJ2-1; TRBD2 agrees at 11 bases. This CDR3 has 16 residues. Germline V gene sequence: CDR1 LNHNV, CDR2 YYDKDF (reference sequence). With V trimmed by 3 bases and J by 5 bases, 6 bases remained unmatched. The CDR3 nucleotides are TGTGCCACCAGCAGGGCTGGACTAGCGGGCCACAATGAGCAGTTCTTC. It translates to CATSRAGLAGHNEQFF.

The rearrangement links TRBV27 to TRBJ2-7; D might be TRBD2 (5 bases). Trimming stripped 8 bases from V and 0 bases from J, with 17 bases between. CDR1 MNHEY and CDR2 SMNVEV come from the germline V gene (reference sequence). The CDR3 has 15 residues. The CDR3 here is CASRPELSGSYEQYF. In nucleotides, the CDR3 is TGTGCCAGCCGCCCGGAACTGAGCGGCTCCTACGAGCAGTACTTC.

V is TRBV7-9 and J is TRBJ1-2, with TRBD1 identical over 7 bases. The CDR3 loop spans 14 amino acids. V lost 5 bases, J lost 4 bases, and 7 bases stayed unmatched. Germline lookup yields CDR1 SEHNR and CDR2 FQNEAQ (reference sequence). For the CDR3, the DNA is TGTGCCAGCAGCCCAACCGGGACAGTCTATGGCTACACCTTC. Its translation is CASSPTGTVYGYTF.

The chain is built from TRBV18 and TRBJ2-7; TRBD1 aligns across 7 bases. After removal of 6 bases from V and 1 base from J, the junction contained 3 bases not matched to a gene. The CDR3 has 13 residues. Germline V gene lookup returns CDR1 KGHSH and CDR2 LQKENI. The CDR3 DNA sequence: TGTGCCAGCTCCCCAGGGGGTTCCTACGAGCAGTACTTC. Its protein is CASSPGGSYEQYF.

The chain recombines TRBV28 with TRBJ1-3, with D unclear. V lost 7 bases, J lost 0 bases, and 13 bases lay in between. The length of the CDR3 is 15 residues. CDR1 and CDR2 (germline): MDHEN, SYDVKM. The CDR3 nucleotides are TGTGCCAGCATCCTGTCTCGGGGCTCTGGAAACACCATATATTTT. Translated, it gives CASILSRGSGNTIYF.

This sequence joins TRBV28 and TRBJ2-7; D call uncertain. V was trimmed by 4 bases and J by 4 bases, leaving 20 bases between them. Germline V CDR1 and CDR2: MDHEN, SYDVKM. The CDR3 runs to 16 residues. The CDR3 DNA sequence: TGTGCCAGCAGTTGGAAAGGGCGGCCCTTCTATTACGAGCAGTACTTC. It encodes CASSWKGRPFYYEQYF.

The chain carries TRBV10-3 and TRBJ2-1; 7 nucleotides match TRBD2. V lost 6 bases to trimming and J lost 2 bases; unmatched junction nucleotides: 1. The CDR3 runs to 13 residues. Germline CDR1 is ENHRY and CDR2 is SYGVKD. CDR3: CAISGTTYNEQFF. CDR3 DNA sequence: TGTGCCATCAGCGGGACTACCTACAATGAGCAGTTCTTC.

The chain is built from TRBV5-6 and TRBJ2-1, with D unresolved. This CDR3 has 12 residues. Between the trimmed V and J ends, which lost 4 bases and 8 bases, there was a span of 10 bases. CDR1 is SGHDT, CDR2 YYEEEE, per germline. The CDR3 region has the DNA TGTGCCAGCAGCCCAGGTGGCGATGAGCAGTTCTTC. Translating it yields CASSPGGDEQFF.

The chain joins TRBV15 to TRBJ2-7; 8 bases are a match to TRBD2. V lost 3 bases to trimming and J lost 6 bases; unmatched junction nucleotides: 13. The CDR3 has 16 amino acids. Germline V CDR1 and CDR2: LNHNV, YYDKDF (reference sequence). The CDR3 sequence is CATSSSSGGPRREQYF. The CDR3, as DNA: TGTGCCACCAGCAGTTCATCGGGAGGGCCACGGCGCGAGCAGTACTTC.

This clone was observed a handful of times. V is TRBV28 and J is TRBJ1-5; D is unresolved. V was cut by 2 bases and J by 9 bases, with 5 bases left in between. The CDR3 is 11 residues long. Per germline, CDR1 MDHEN and CDR2 SYDVKM. The CDR3 protein is CASSLIPPQHF. DNA for the CDR3: TGTGCCAGCAGTTTAATCCCGCCCCAGCATTTT.

This clone has only one observation. This may be a read error: a much more frequent sequence differs by one nucleotide. The sample carries other DNA sequences with the same CDR3. The chain combines TRBV6-5 with TRBJ2-7, with D hard to call. V was pared by 0 bases and J by 2 bases, with 2 bases between. The CDR3 extends over 12 amino acids. In germline, CDR1 is MNHEY, CDR2 SVGAGI. CDR3 in amino acids: CASSYSPYEQYF. The DNA for the CDR3 is TGTGCCAGCAGTTACTCGCCCTACGAGCAGTACTTC.